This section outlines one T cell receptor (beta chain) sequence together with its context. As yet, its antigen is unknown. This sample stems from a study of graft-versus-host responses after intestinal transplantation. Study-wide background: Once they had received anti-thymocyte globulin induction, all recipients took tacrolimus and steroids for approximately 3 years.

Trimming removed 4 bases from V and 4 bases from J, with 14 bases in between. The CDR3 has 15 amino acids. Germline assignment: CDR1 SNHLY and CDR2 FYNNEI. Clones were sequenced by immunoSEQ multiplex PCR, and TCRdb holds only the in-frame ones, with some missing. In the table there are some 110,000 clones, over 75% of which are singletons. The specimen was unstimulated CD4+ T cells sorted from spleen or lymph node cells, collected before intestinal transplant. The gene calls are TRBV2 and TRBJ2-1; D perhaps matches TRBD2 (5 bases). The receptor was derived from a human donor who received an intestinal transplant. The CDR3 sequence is CASSGGGTRYNEQFF. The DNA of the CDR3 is TGTGCCAGCAGTGGAGGCGGTACTAGATACAATGAGCAGTTCTTC.